Following are 24 T cell receptor beta chains from one sample sequenced in a study of tumor-infiltrating lymphocytes in oesophageal squamous cell carcinoma. TCRdb reprocessed the PCR reads via MiXCR and lists one record per CDR3 protein. The data contain some 18,000 distinct CDR3 sequences, 35% to 45% of them singletons. Sample: normal esophageal tissue next to the tumor. Receptors originate from a female donor with esophageal squamous cell carcinoma.

This clonotype turned up a few times. This is likely a read error, given that the CDR3 carries no conserved phenylalanine or tryptophan at its end. The DNA is left out, because the CDR3 cannot be placed on it with certainty; the CDR3 is given as TCRdb lists it. J is TRBJ2-6 and V is TRBV27; the D call in the table, TRBD2, was not verified against the DNA. Germline CDR1 and CDR2: MNHEY and SMNVEV (reference sequence). Counting both end residues, the CDR3 totals 9 amino acids. The CDR3 here is CASSLRAGG.

This clonotype was recorded a few times. This chain connects TRBV12-3 or TRBV12-4 to TRBJ1-1, with D possibly called TRBD1 or TRBD2 (5 bases each). TRBJ2-2 matches the DNA end more closely, so the J call is doubtful. CDR3 size: 15 residues. The chain's CDR3 is CASRAGTEYTGELFF. As DNA, the CDR3 is TGTGCCAGCAGGGCCGGGACGGAATACACCGGGGAGCTGTTTTTT.

This clonotype qualifies as medium-sized. This may be a read error, as it is one base from a much larger clone. This chain joins TRBV27 and TRBJ2-1; 12 nucleotides line up with TRBD2. The J call could be wrong; TRBJ2-7 is a better fit for the DNA end. The CDR3 has 17 residues. Germline CDR1 reads MNHEY; CDR2 reads SMNVEV (reference sequence). CDR3 bases: TGTGCCAGCAGCCGGACTAGCGGGATTGAGTCCTACAATGAGCAGTACTTC. Protein sequence: CASSRTSGIESYNEQYF.

As regards this clonotype: Relative to the germline gene, one junction end is altered; a read error may explain this. The J gene is TRBJ2-1, the V gene TRBV18; 11 nucleotides line up with TRBD2. The germline gives CDR1 KGHSH, CDR2 LQKENI. The CDR3 is 17 amino acids. CDR3 protein: CASSPPRSGGAYNEQLF. The CDR3 DNA sequence: TGTGCCAGCTCACCACCGCGTAGCGGGGGGGCGTACAATGAGCAGTTATTC.

This clonotype was recorded many times. This chain joins TRBV19 and TRBJ2-5, with TRBD2 as a possible D gene (6 bases). There are 15 residues in the CDR3. The V and J ends lost 4 bases and 5 bases respectively, with 17 bases between them. Looked up from germline, CDR1 is LNHDA and CDR2 is SQIVND (reference sequence). CDR3 amino acids: CASSRGTLATETQYF. The CDR3 coding sequence is TGTGCCAGTAGTAGGGGGACTCTTGCCACGGAGACCCAGTACTTC. The full variable domain, rest sourced from reference TRBV19 and TRBJ2-5, is DGGITQSPKYLFRKEGQNVTLSCEQNLNHDAMYWYRQDPGQGLRLIYYSQIVNDFQKGDIAEGYSVSREKKESFPLTVTSAQKNPTAFYLCASSRGTLATETQYFGPGTRLLVL.

Ten or more counts support this clonotype. This chain connects TRBV27 to TRBJ1-1; 8 nucleotides align to TRBD1. V lost 6 bases and J lost 6; bases outside the gene matches: 9. CDR1 and CDR2 (germline): MNHEY, SMNVEV (reference sequence). This CDR3 is built from 14 residues. In DNA form, the CDR3 reads TGTGCCAGCAGCCTCGACAGGGGACTCTCTGAAGCTTTCTTT. This codes for CASSLDRGLSEAFF.

J is TRBJ2-7 and V is TRBV7-8; D uncertain. Judging by the DNA end, TRBJ1-2 fits better; the J call may be wrong. This CDR3 comprises 15 residues. CDR1 SGHVS and CDR2 FQNEAQ come from the germline V gene. The CDR3, as DNA: TGTGCCAGCAGCGACGAAGGACGGTTTGTAAGAGGCTACACCTTC. This codes for CASSDEGRFVRGYTF.

This chain joins TRBV7-2 and TRBJ2-5; D possibly uses TRBD1 or TRBD2 (7 bases each). Judging by the DNA end, TRBJ2-1 fits better; the J call may be wrong. The CDR3 is made up of 13 amino acids. The germline CDR1 and CDR2 sequences are SGHTA and FQGNSA. The CDR3 is CASSQGGNNEQFF. CDR3 in DNA: TGTGCCAGCAGCCAGGGGGGGAACAATGAGCAGTTCTTC.

In its sample, this clonotype is medium-sized. The chain links TRBV10-2 to TRBJ2-1, with TRBD2 matching over 8 bases. Germline assignment: CDR1 WSHSY and CDR2 SAAADI. The CDR3 has 14 amino acids. V lost 6 bases and J lost 8; bases outside the gene matches: 9. This chain's CDR3 is CASRAWREDYEQFF. CDR3 DNA: TGCGCCAGCAGGGCCTGGCGGGAGGATTATGAGCAGTTCTTC.

Details on this clonotype: An end of the junction differs from the germline gene, which may be a read error. This sequence joins TRBV2 and TRBJ2-3; D is possibly TRBD1 (6 bases). The CDR3 runs to 14 residues. Germline lookup yields CDR1 SNHLY and CDR2 FYNNEI. The CDR3 sequence is CASSGTAPNSPLHF. The CDR3 DNA follows: TGTGCCAGCAGTGGGACAGCACCCAATTCACCCCTCCACTTC.

The rearrangement joins TRBV7-2 to TRBJ2-4; 11 positions match TRBD2. The CDR3 extends over 16 amino acids. Germline V gene sequence: CDR1 SGHTA, CDR2 FQGNSA. Trimming at V came to 4 bases and at J to 7 bases, leaving 9 bases not matched to a gene. CDR3 nucleotides: TGTGCCAGCAGCTCCCAACTAGCGGGAGAAGGTAACATTCAGTACTTC. Translating gives CASSSQLAGEGNIQYF.

The J gene is TRBJ2-7, the V gene TRBV10-2; 7 nucleotides agree with TRBD1. Trimming took 6 bases from V and 4 from J; bases not matched to a gene: 9. Germline values: CDR1 WSHSY, CDR2 SAAADI. CDR3 length: 14 residues. The chain's CDR3 is CASSMRGPEYEQYF. The CDR3 DNA follows: TGCGCCAGCAGCATGAGGGGGCCGGAATACGAGCAGTACTTC.

This clonotype came up many times. The chain has TRBV27 and TRBJ1-3; 8 bases align to TRBD1. Germline CDR1 reads MNHEY; CDR2 reads SMNVEV (reference sequence). With 5 bases clipped from V and 5 bases from J, the junction kept 11 bases outside the gene matches. The CDR3 runs 16 residues. CDR3 sequence reads: CASSPPTGGRRNTIYF. CDR3 coding DNA: TGTGCCAGCAGTCCGCCTACAGGGGGACGGAGAAACACCATATATTTT.

V usage is TRBV11-2 and J usage is TRBJ2-1, with 9 nucleotides matching TRBD2. The CDR3 runs 15 residues. V lost 5 bases, J lost 3 bases, and 5 bases stayed unmatched. CDR1 and CDR2 (germline): SGHAT, FQNNGV. The CDR3 DNA reads TGTGCCAGCAGCATCTTAGCGGGAGTCTACAATGAGCAGTTCTTC. It codes for CASSILAGVYNEQFF.

The V gene is TRBV3-1, the J gene TRBJ2-7; D possibly matches TRBD1 or TRBD2 (6 bases each). The ends were cut back, 4 bases at V and 4 bases at J, with 17 bases in the middle. Germline V lookup: CDR1 LGHDT, CDR2 YNNKEL (reference sequence). The CDR3 covers 15 residues. Here the CDR3 reads CASSRRRVGAYEQYF. The CDR3 DNA reads as TGTGCCAGCAGCCGCCGGAGGGTGGGGGCTTACGAGCAGTACTTC.

This clonotype was picked up a small number of times. The CDR3 spells CASSVEGQDYNEQFF. The CDR3 DNA reads TGTGCCAGCAGCGTAGAGGGGCAGGACTACAATGAGCAGTTCTTC. This rearrangement joins TRBV9 to TRBJ2-1; D may be TRBD1 (5 bases). CDR1 and CDR2 from the germline V gene are SGDLS and YYNGEE. This CDR3 is built from 15 residues. V lost 0 bases, J lost 3 bases, and 10 bases lay in between. Using reference TRBV9 and TRBJ2-1 for the parts outside the CDR3, the full variable domain is DSGVTQTPKHLITATGQRVTLRCSPRSGDLSVYWYQQSLDQGLQFLIQYYNGEERAKGNILERFSAQQFPDLHSELNLSSLELGDSALYFCASSVEGQDYNEQFFGPGTRLTVL.

The chain links TRBV6-4 to TRBJ2-4; D is undetermined. The DNA end is a closer match to TRBJ2-5, so the J assignment may be wrong. Germline V lookup: CDR1 MRHNA, CDR2 SNTAGT. CDR3 length: 11 residues. DNA for the CDR3: TGTGCCAGCAGTGCGGGAGAGACCCAGTACTTC. It translates to CASSAGETQYF.

This clonotype was counted many times. The chain employs TRBV6-1 and TRBJ1-5, with 7 bases identical to TRBD1. This CDR3 region has 15 residues. V trimming: 5 bases; J trimming: 4 bases; junction bases outside the gene matches: 8. Germline V lookup: CDR1 MNHNS, CDR2 SASEGT. In nucleotides, the CDR3 is TGTGCCAGCAGTCCGATATTGACAGGGAATCAGCCCCAGCATTTT. Translated, it gives CASSPILTGNQPQHF.

As to this clonotype: Given the absence of the conserved phenylalanine or tryptophan at the CDR3 end, a read error is likely. The limits of the CDR3 on the DNA are not certain, so only TCRdb's listed CDR3 is given. The chain has TRBV11-3 and TRBJ2-6; TRBD2 reflects the table's D call only, with no check against the DNA. CDR1 is SGHNT and CDR2 is YENEEA in the germline V gene. 8 amino acids form the CDR3, both terminal residues included. The CDR3 reads CASSPYSG.

Ten or more counts support this clonotype. A read error is possible here, since a much larger clone lies one base away. The chain uses TRBV28 and TRBJ2-1; D gene ambiguous. Germline CDR1 is MDHEN and CDR2 is SYDVKM. V lost 5 bases and J 10 bases, leaving 9 bases between the germline ends. This CDR3 spans 11 amino acids. This CDR3 reads CASSTEYEQFF. The CDR3 DNA follows: TGTGCCAGCAGTACCGAATACGAGCAGTTCTTC.

This clonotype is categorized as medium-sized. The J gene is TRBJ2-1, the V gene TRBV11-2; 9 nucleotides agree with TRBD1. The CDR3 is 15 residues long. V was pared by 4 bases and J by 6 bases, with 7 bases of the junction left unmatched. Germline V gene lookup returns CDR1 SGHAT and CDR2 FQNNGV. The CDR3 coding sequence is TGTGCCAGCAGCTCCCCGGACAGGGGAGGCAATGAGCAGTTCTTC. Encoded protein: CASSSPDRGGNEQFF. The whole variable domain, remainder taken from reference TRBV11-2 and TRBJ2-1, is EAGVAQSPRYKIIEKRQSVAFWCNPISGHATLYWYQQILGQGPKLLIQFQNNGVVDDSQLPKDRFSAERLKGVDSTLKIQPAKLEDSAVYLCASSSPDRGGNEQFFGPGTRLTVL.

This chain uses TRBV7-2 with TRBJ2-3; no clear D gene. The J call may be mistaken, given a closer DNA end match to TRBJ2-5. The CDR3 length is 15 residues. CDR1 and CDR2 (germline): SGHTA, FQGNSA. CDR3 loop: CASSLDYTYSETQYF. The CDR3 bases are TGTGCCAGCAGCTTAGACTATACGTATTCCGAGACCCAGTACTTC.

This clonotype occurred many times. The CDR3 here is CASSWDRNYGYTF. CDR3 bases: TGTGCCAGCAGCTGGGACAGAAACTATGGCTACACCTTC. The chain employs TRBV11-2 and TRBJ1-2; 7 bases are a match to TRBD1. The CDR3 sequence is 13 residues long. CDR1 and CDR2 from the germline V gene are SGHAT and FQNNGV. V lost 4 bases and J lost 2; bases outside the gene matches: 1.

This sequence joins TRBV7-8 and TRBJ2-3; 8 nucleotides match TRBD1. The CDR3 loop spans 16 amino acids. Germline CDR1 reads SGHVS; CDR2 reads FQNEAQ. J gave up 5 bases and V 1 base, and 8 bases lay outside the gene matches. Here the CDR3 reads CASSLGPRGQGDTQYF. CDR3 coding DNA: TGTGCCAGCAGCTTAGGGCCCAGGGGGCAGGGAGATACGCAGTATTTT.